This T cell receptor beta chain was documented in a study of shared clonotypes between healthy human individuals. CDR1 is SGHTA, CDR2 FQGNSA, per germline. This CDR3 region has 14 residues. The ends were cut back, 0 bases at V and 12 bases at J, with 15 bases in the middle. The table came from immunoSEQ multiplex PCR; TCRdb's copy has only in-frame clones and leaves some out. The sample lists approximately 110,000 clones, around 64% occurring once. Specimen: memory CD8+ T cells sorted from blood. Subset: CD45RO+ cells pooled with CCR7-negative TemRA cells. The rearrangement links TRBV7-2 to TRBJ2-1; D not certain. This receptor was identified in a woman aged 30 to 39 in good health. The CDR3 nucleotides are TGTGCCAGCAGCTTAGCAACTCTTTCGGTAGGGCAGTTCTTC. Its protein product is CASSLATLSVGQFF.